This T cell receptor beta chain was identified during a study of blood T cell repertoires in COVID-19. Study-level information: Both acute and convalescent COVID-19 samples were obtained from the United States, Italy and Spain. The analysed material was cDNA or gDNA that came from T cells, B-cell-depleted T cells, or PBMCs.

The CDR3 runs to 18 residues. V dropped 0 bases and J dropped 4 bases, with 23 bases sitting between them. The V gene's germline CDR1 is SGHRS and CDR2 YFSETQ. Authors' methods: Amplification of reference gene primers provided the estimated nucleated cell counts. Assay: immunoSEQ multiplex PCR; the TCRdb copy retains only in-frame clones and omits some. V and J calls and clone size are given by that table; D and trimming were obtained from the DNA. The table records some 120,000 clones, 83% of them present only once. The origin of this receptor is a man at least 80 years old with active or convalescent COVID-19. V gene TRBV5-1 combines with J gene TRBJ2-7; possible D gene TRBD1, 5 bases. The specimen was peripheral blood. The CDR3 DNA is TGCGCCAGCAGCTTGGCCTTTTCTTCGTTCGTCAGGGCTTACGAGCAGTACTTC. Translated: CASSLAFSSFVRAYEQYF.